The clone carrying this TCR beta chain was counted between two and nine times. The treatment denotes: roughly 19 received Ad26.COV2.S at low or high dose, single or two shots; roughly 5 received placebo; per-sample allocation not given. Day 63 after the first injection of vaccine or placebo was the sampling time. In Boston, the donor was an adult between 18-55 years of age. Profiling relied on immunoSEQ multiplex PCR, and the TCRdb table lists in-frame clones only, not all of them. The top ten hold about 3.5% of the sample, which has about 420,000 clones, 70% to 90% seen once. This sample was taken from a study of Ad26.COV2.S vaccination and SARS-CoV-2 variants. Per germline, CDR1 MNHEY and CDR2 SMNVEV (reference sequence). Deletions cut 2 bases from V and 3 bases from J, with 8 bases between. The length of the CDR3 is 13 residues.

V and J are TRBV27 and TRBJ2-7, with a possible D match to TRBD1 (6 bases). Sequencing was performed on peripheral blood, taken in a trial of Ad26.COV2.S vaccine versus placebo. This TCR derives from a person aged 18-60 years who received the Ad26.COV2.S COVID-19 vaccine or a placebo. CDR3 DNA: TGTGCCAGCAGTTTAGGGACATACTACGAGCAGTACTTC. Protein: CASSLGTYYEQYF.